These T cell receptor beta chains were read from a single sample in a study of regulatory T cells in long-lasting Graves disease. TCRdb reprocessed the multiplex PCR reads with MiXCR, giving one entry per CDR3 protein. The sample holds some 440,000 distinct CDR3 sequences, around 21% seen once. The sample consisted of peripheral blood mononuclear cells (PBMCs), taken when the disease was refractory, from a patient treated with antithyroid drugs. These receptor sequences come from a female donor with Graves disease. Both conserved end residues are part of each CDR3. The order of the fields is J gene, D gene, V gene, clone size, CDR3 protein, CDR3 DNA. D genes are given only for firm matches. Clone sizes are given selectively: once, few, many, or a class where the clone is expanded.

j_gene: TRBJ1-2; d_gene: TRBD1; v_gene: TRBV7-6; abundance: NA; CDR3aa: CASSTSGGGGYTF; CDR3nt: TGTGCCAGCAGTACATCAGGGGGCGGGGGCTACACCTTC
j_gene: TRBJ1-1; d_gene: TRBD1; v_gene: TRBV6-1; abundance: many; CDR3aa: CASRINRGTEAFF; CDR3nt: TGTGCCAGCAGGATAAACAGGGGAACTGAAGCTTTCTTT
j_gene: TRBJ1-1; d_gene: NA; v_gene: TRBV27; abundance: many; CDR3aa: CASSFSLDSNTEAFF; CDR3nt: TGTGCCAGCAGTTTTTCCCTCGACTCTAACACTGAAGCTTTCTTT
j_gene: TRBJ1-1; d_gene: NA; v_gene: TRBV28; abundance: many; CDR3aa: CASSLTTLNTEAFF; CDR3nt: TGTGCCAGCAGTTTAACTACCTTGAACACTGAAGCTTTCTTT
j_gene: TRBJ2-5; d_gene: NA; v_gene: TRBV5-4; abundance: few; CDR3aa: CASSGGRDVETQYF; CDR3nt: TGTGCCAGCAGCGGGGGCCGGGACGTAGAGACCCAGTACTTC
j_gene: TRBJ2-6; d_gene: NA; v_gene: TRBV2; abundance: few; CDR3aa: CASVKIAGERNVLTF; CDR3nt: TGTGCCAGCGTAAAAATTGCAGGGGAACGAAACGTCCTGACTTTC
j_gene: TRBJ2-1; d_gene: NA; v_gene: TRBV7-2; abundance: NA; CDR3aa: CASSLVSSMPFF; CDR3nt: TGTGCCAGCAGCTTAGTTTCCTCCATGCCGTTCTTC
j_gene: TRBJ1-2; d_gene: TRBD1; v_gene: TRBV6-1; abundance: many; CDR3aa: CASSLPGQGDRGYTF; CDR3nt: TGTGCCAGCAGCTTACCGGGACAGGGGGATCGAGGCTACACCTTC
j_gene: TRBJ2-7; d_gene: TRBD1; v_gene: TRBV28; abundance: many; CDR3aa: CASSYRGLTYEQYF; CDR3nt: TGTGCCAGCAGTTACAGGGGGTTGACCTACGAGCAGTACTTC
j_gene: TRBJ2-7; d_gene: TRBD2; v_gene: TRBV5-1; abundance: many; CDR3aa: CASSLEAGGGEQYF; CDR3nt: TGCGCCAGCAGCTTGGAAGCGGGAGGAGGCGAGCAGTACTTC
j_gene: TRBJ2-2; d_gene: NA; v_gene: TRBV7-9; abundance: NA; CDR3aa: CASSRRDTGELFF; CDR3nt: TGTGCCAGCAGCCGCCGGGACACCGGGGAGCTGTTTTTT
j_gene: TRBJ2-7; d_gene: NA; v_gene: TRBV20-1; abundance: NA; CDR3aa: CSAPPRLNYEQYF; CDR3nt: TGCAGTGCTCCCCCCCGGCTAAACTACGAGCAGTACTTC
j_gene: TRBJ2-4; d_gene: TRBD1; v_gene: TRBV20-1; abundance: few; CDR3aa: CSASNRGSGIQYF; CDR3nt: TGCAGTGCTTCAAACAGGGGGAGTGGGATTCAGTACTTC
j_gene: TRBJ2-7; d_gene: NA; v_gene: TRBV27; abundance: few; CDR3aa: CASSLWAGERDEQYF; CDR3nt: TGTGCCAGCAGTTTATGGGCAGGGGAACGGGACGAGCAGTACTTC
j_gene: TRBJ2-2; d_gene: NA; v_gene: TRBV7-9; abundance: few; CDR3aa: CASSLTHSSGTGELFF; CDR3nt: TGTGCCAGCAGCCTGACCCACTCCAGTGGCACCGGGGAGCTGTTTTTT
j_gene: TRBJ2-5; d_gene: TRBD2; v_gene: TRBV5-1; abundance: NA; CDR3aa: CASSLELSGGRYQETQYF; CDR3nt: TGCGCCAGCAGCTTGGAATTGTCGGGCGGGAGGTACCAAGAGACCCAGTACTTC
j_gene: TRBJ2-7; d_gene: TRBD1; v_gene: TRBV5-6; abundance: few; CDR3aa: CASSLAGTGWREQYF; CDR3nt: TGTGCCAGCAGCTTGGCCGGGACAGGCTGGAGGGAGCAGTACTTC
j_gene: TRBJ1-1; d_gene: NA; v_gene: TRBV5-1; abundance: many; CDR3aa: CASGRRATEAFF; CDR3nt: TGCGCCAGTGGGCGGAGGGCGACTGAAGCTTTCTTT
j_gene: TRBJ2-3; d_gene: NA; v_gene: TRBV6-9; abundance: NA; CDR3aa: CASSYKVDTQYF; CDR3nt: TGTGCCAGCAGTTATAAGGTGGATACGCAGTATTTT
j_gene: TRBJ2-2; d_gene: TRBD2; v_gene: TRBV3-1; abundance: many; CDR3aa: CASSPGLENTGELFF; CDR3nt: TGTGCCAGCAGCCCGGGACTAGAGAACACCGGGGAGCTGTTTTTT
j_gene: TRBJ1-5; d_gene: TRBD1; v_gene: TRBV19; abundance: NA; CDR3aa: CASSNPGQGQPQHF; CDR3nt: TGTGCCAGTAGTAATCCGGGACAGGGCCAGCCCCAGCATTTT
j_gene: TRBJ2-7; d_gene: TRBD1; v_gene: TRBV7-9; abundance: few; CDR3aa: CASHPRDRPYEQYF; CDR3nt: TGTGCCAGCCACCCCCGGGACAGACCCTACGAGCAGTACTTC
j_gene: TRBJ2-7; d_gene: NA; v_gene: TRBV6-2/TRBV6-3; abundance: many; CDR3aa: CASSYRTMGDEQYF; CDR3nt: TGTGCCAGCAGTTACCGGACCATGGGGGACGAGCAGTACTTC
j_gene: TRBJ2-7; d_gene: NA; v_gene: TRBV12-3/TRBV12-4; abundance: many; CDR3aa: CASSPEPYEQYF; CDR3nt: TGTGCCAGCAGCCCGGAACCCTACGAGCAGTACTTC
j_gene: TRBJ2-6; d_gene: NA; v_gene: TRBV9; abundance: many; CDR3aa: CASSSAGANVLTF; CDR3nt: TGTGCCAGCAGCTCGGCTGGGGCCAACGTCCTGACTTTC
j_gene: TRBJ2-4; d_gene: NA; v_gene: TRBV5-1; abundance: NA; CDR3aa: CASSLVGAQGWLF; CDR3nt: TGCGCCAGCAGCTTGGTCGGGGCCCAAGGTTGGCTCTTC
j_gene: TRBJ1-1; d_gene: NA; v_gene: TRBV27; abundance: many; CDR3aa: CASRMQSGFNRNTEAFF; CDR3nt: TGTGCCAGCAGGATGCAATCAGGGTTCAATAGGAACACTGAAGCTTTCTTT
j_gene: TRBJ2-2; d_gene: NA; v_gene: TRBV12-5; abundance: NA; CDR3aa: CTSGLWGTGELFF; CDR3nt: TGTACTAGTGGTTTGTGGGGCACCGGGGAGCTGTTTTTT
j_gene: TRBJ2-7; d_gene: TRBD2; v_gene: TRBV10-3; abundance: NA; CDR3aa: CAISDHSGSREEQYF; CDR3nt: TGTGCCATCAGTGACCATAGCGGGAGTCGGGAAGAGCAGTACTTC
j_gene: TRBJ1-6; d_gene: NA; v_gene: TRBV2; abundance: many; CDR3aa: CASREQLYNSPLHF; CDR3nt: TGTGCCAGCAGAGAGCAGCTCTATAATTCACCCCTCCACTTT
j_gene: TRBJ2-1; d_gene: NA; v_gene: TRBV28; abundance: NA; CDR3aa: CASSTTHEQFF; CDR3nt: TGTGCCAGCAGTACCACTCATGAGCAGTTCTTC
j_gene: TRBJ1-5; d_gene: NA; v_gene: TRBV28; abundance: many; CDR3aa: CATQVRAEGANQPQHF; CDR3nt: TGTGCCACGCAAGTCCGAGCCGAGGGAGCGAATCAGCCCCAGCATTTT
j_gene: TRBJ2-7; d_gene: NA; v_gene: TRBV19; abundance: NA; CDR3aa: CASSDWGSRYEQYF; CDR3nt: TGTGCCAGTTCCGATTGGGGGAGTAGATACGAGCAGTACTTC
j_gene: TRBJ1-5; d_gene: NA; v_gene: TRBV12-3/TRBV12-4; abundance: many; CDR3aa: CASSLGQWVDSNQPQHF; CDR3nt: TGTGCCAGCAGCCTTGGACAGTGGGTGGATAGCAATCAGCCCCAGCATTTT
j_gene: TRBJ2-2; d_gene: NA; v_gene: TRBV11-2; abundance: many; CDR3aa: CASSLGGRGDWNTGELFF; CDR3nt: TGTGCCAGCAGCTTAGGAGGCAGGGGCGACTGGAACACCGGGGAGCTGTTTTTT
j_gene: TRBJ1-1; d_gene: TRBD1; v_gene: TRBV12-3/TRBV12-4; abundance: many; CDR3aa: CASSSGQGRTEAFF; CDR3nt: TGTGCCAGCAGCTCCGGACAGGGAAGAACTGAAGCTTTCTTT
j_gene: TRBJ1-2; d_gene: TRBD1; v_gene: TRBV20-1; abundance: many; CDR3aa: CSASPLSWDRGLTIAGYTF; CDR3nt: TGCAGTGCTAGCCCACTATCATGGGACAGGGGGCTCACTATTGCTGGCTACACCTTC
j_gene: TRBJ1-6; d_gene: NA; v_gene: TRBV12-3/TRBV12-4; abundance: NA; CDR3aa: CASSLQVDNSPLHF; CDR3nt: TGTGCCAGCAGTCTGCAGGTGGATAATTCACCCCTCCACTTT
j_gene: TRBJ1-1; d_gene: NA; v_gene: TRBV6-1; abundance: many; CDR3aa: CASGRQGRNTEAFF; CDR3nt: TGTGCCAGCGGTCGGCAGGGTCGAAACACTGAAGCTTTCTTT
j_gene: TRBJ2-5; d_gene: NA; v_gene: TRBV20-1; abundance: many; CDR3aa: CSARPGHKETQYF; CDR3nt: TGCAGTGCTAGGCCGGGACATAAAGAGACCCAGTACTTC
j_gene: TRBJ2-7; d_gene: TRBD1; v_gene: TRBV29-1; abundance: many; CDR3aa: CSVQTGGYEQYF; CDR3nt: TGCAGCGTTCAGACAGGGGGTTACGAGCAGTACTTC
j_gene: TRBJ1-1; d_gene: NA; v_gene: TRBV20-1; abundance: many; CDR3aa: CSARRQGSEAFF; CDR3nt: TGCAGTGCTAGACGTCAGGGGTCTGAAGCTTTCTTT
j_gene: TRBJ2-7; d_gene: NA; v_gene: TRBV28; abundance: many; CDR3aa: CASSLFLGTYEQYF; CDR3nt: TGTGCCAGCAGTTTATTTTTGGGTACCTACGAGCAGTACTTC
j_gene: TRBJ2-2; d_gene: TRBD2; v_gene: TRBV27; abundance: few; CDR3aa: CASRPLGLAGVSGELFF; CDR3nt: TGTGCCAGCAGGCCACTCGGGCTAGCGGGAGTGAGCGGGGAGCTGTTTTTT
j_gene: TRBJ1-5; d_gene: TRBD1; v_gene: TRBV6-1; abundance: NA; CDR3aa: CESRRTGGNQPQHF; CDR3nt: TGTGAATCACGGAGGACAGGGGGCAATCAGCCCCAGCATTTT
j_gene: TRBJ2-7; d_gene: TRBD1; v_gene: TRBV7-6; abundance: few; CDR3aa: CASSLGTGLKGQYF; CDR3nt: TGTGCCAGCAGCTTGGGGACAGGGCTTAAAGGGCAGTACTTC
j_gene: TRBJ1-5; d_gene: NA; v_gene: TRBV2; abundance: many; CDR3aa: CASSDRDNQPQHF; CDR3nt: TGTGCCAGCAGTGATAGGGACAATCAGCCCCAGCATTTT
j_gene: TRBJ1-2; d_gene: TRBD1; v_gene: TRBV5-1; abundance: NA; CDR3aa: CASQQGAGYGYTF; CDR3nt: TGCGCCAGCCAACAGGGGGCTGGCTATGGCTACACCTTC
j_gene: TRBJ2-7; d_gene: TRBD1; v_gene: TRBV20-1; abundance: NA; CDR3aa: CSARARGTGFYEQYF; CDR3nt: TGCAGTGCTAGGGCGAGAGGGACAGGGTTCTACGAGCAGTACTTC
j_gene: TRBJ2-7; d_gene: NA; v_gene: TRBV30; abundance: NA; CDR3aa: CAWTREMGEQYF; CDR3nt: TGTGCCTGGACGCGGGAAATGGGCGAGCAGTACTTC
j_gene: TRBJ1-3; d_gene: NA; v_gene: TRBV24-1; abundance: NA; CDR3aa: CATSEAAGGSGNTIYF; CDR3nt: TGTGCCACCAGTGAAGCCGCCGGGGGCTCTGGAAACACCATATATTTT
j_gene: TRBJ1-4; d_gene: NA; v_gene: TRBV28; abundance: NA; CDR3aa: CASSYRGEKLLF; CDR3nt: TGTGCCAGCAGTTATCGAGGGGAAAAACTGCTTTTT